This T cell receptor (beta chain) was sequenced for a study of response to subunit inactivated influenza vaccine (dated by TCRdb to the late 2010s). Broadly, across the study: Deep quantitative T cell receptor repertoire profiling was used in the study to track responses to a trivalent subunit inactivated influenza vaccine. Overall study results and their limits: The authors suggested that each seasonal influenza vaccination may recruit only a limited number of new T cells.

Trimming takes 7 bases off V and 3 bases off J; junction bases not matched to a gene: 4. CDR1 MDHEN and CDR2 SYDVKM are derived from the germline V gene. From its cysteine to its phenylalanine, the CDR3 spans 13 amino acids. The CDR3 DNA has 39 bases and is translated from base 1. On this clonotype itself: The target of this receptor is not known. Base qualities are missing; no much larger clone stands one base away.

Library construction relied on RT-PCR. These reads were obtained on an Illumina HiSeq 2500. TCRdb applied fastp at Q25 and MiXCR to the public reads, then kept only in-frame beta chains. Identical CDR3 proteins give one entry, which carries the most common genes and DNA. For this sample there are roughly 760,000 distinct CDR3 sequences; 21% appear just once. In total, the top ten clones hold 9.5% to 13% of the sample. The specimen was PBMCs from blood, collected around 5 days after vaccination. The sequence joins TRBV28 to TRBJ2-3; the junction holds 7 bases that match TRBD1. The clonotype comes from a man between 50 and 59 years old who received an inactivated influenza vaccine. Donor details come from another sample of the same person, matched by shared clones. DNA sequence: TGTGCCAGCACCCCGGGACAGACAGATACGCAGTATTTT. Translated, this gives CASTPGQTDTQYF.